This entry concerns a single TCR beta chain. This specimen belongs to a study of blood T cell repertoires in COVID-19. How the authors handled the data: Amplification of reference gene primers was used by the study to estimate nucleated cell counts. Assay: immunoSEQ multiplex PCR; the TCRdb copy retains only in-frame clones and omits some. V, J and clone size are taken as reported in that table, and D and trimming were inferred from the DNA itself. The data contain about 34,000 clones, less than 95% of them seen just once; the ten biggest clones take up about 21%. The CDR3 spans 15 residues. Germline V CDR1 and CDR2: SEHNR, FQNEAQ (reference sequence). Trimming took 5 bases from V and 4 from J; bases not matched to a gene: 5.

This clonotype originated in an elderly man with acute or convalescent COVID-19. The specimen was peripheral blood. The chain links TRBV7-9 to TRBJ2-2; the match to TRBD1 covers 9 bases. The CDR3 is CASSRDRAATGELFF. The CDR3 coding sequence is TGTGCCAGCAGCCGGGACAGGGCGGCCACCGGGGAGCTGTTTTTT.